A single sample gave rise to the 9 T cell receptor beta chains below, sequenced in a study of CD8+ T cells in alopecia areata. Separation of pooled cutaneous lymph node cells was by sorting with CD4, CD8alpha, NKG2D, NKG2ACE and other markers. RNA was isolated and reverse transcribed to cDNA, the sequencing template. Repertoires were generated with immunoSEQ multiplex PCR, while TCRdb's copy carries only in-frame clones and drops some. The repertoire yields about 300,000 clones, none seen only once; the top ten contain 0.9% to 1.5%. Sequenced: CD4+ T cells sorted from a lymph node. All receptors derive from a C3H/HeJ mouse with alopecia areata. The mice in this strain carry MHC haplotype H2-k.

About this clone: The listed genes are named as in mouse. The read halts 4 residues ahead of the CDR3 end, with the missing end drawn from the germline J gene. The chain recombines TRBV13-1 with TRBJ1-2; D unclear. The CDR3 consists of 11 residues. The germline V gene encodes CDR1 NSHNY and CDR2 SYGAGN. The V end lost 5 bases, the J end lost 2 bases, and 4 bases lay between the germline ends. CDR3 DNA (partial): TGTGCCAGCAGCGTGAACTCC. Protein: CASSVNS. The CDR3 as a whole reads CASSVNSDYTF.

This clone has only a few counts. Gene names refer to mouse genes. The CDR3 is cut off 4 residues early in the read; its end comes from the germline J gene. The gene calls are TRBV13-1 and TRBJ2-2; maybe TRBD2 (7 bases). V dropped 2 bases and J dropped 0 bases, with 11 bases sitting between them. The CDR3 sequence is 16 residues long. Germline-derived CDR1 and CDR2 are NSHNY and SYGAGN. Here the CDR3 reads CASSERGGANTGQLYF. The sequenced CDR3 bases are TGTGCCAGCAGTGAAAGGGGGGGTGCAAACACCGGG.

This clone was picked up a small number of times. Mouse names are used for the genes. The chain's CDR3 is CASGEKGERNTGQLYF. CDR3 bases read: TGTGCCAGCGGTGAAAAAGGGGAGAGGAACACCGGG. The gene calls are TRBV13-2 and TRBJ2-2; D may be TRBD1 (5 bases). The read falls 4 residues short of the CDR3 end, and the missing part is taken from the germline J gene. The CDR3 loop spans 16 amino acids. V was clipped by 2 bases and J by 2 bases, with 13 bases between them. Per germline, CDR1 NNHNN and CDR2 SYGAGS (reference sequence).

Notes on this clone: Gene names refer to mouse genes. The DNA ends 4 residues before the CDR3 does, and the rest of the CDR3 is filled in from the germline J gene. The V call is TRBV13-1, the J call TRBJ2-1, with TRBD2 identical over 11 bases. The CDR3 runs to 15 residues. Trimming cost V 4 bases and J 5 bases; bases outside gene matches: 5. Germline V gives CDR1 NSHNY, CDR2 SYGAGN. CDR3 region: CASSPGLGGNAEQFF. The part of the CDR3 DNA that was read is TGTGCCAGCAGTCCAGGACTGGGGGGTAATGCT.

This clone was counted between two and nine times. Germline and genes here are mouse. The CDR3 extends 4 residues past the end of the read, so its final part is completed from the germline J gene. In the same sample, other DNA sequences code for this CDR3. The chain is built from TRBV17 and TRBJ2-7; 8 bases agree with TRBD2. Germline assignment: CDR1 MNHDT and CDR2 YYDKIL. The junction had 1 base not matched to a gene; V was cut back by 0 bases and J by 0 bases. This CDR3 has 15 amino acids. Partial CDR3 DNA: TGTGCTAGCAGTAGAGAATGGGGGGGCTCCTAT. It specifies CASSREWGGSY. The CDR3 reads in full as CASSREWGGSYEQYF.

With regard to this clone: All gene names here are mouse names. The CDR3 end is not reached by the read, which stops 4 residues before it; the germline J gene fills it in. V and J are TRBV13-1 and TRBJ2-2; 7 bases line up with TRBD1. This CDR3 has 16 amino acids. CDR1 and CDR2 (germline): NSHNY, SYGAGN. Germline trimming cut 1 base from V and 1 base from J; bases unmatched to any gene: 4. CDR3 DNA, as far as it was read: TGTGCCAGCAGTGATCGGGGGACAGAAAACACCGGG. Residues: CASSDRGTENTG. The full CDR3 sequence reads CASSDRGTENTGQLYF.

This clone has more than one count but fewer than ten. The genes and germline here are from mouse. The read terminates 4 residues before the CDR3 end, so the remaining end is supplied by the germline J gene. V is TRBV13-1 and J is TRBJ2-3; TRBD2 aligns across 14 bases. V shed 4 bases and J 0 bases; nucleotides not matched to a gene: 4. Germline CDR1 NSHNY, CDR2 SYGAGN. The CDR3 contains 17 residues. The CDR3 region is CASSRDWGGASAETLYF. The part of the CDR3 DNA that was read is TGTGCCAGCAGTCGGGACTGGGGGGGCGCCAGTGCAGAA.

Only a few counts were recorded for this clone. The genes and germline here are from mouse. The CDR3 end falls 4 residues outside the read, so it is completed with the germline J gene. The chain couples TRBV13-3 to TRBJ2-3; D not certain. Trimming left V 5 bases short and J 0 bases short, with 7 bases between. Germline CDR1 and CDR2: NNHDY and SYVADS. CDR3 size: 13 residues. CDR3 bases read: TGTGCCAGCAGCCCAAATAGTGCAGAA. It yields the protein CASSPNSAE. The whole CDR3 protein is CASSPNSAETLYF.

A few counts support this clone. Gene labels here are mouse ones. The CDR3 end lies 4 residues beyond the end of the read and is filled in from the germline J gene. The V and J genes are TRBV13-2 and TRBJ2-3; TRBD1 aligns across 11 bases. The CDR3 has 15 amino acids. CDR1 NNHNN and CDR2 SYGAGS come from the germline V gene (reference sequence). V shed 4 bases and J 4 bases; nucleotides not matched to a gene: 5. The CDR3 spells CASGPGTGGTETLYF. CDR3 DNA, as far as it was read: TGTGCCAGCGGTCCCGGGACAGGGGGGACAGAA.